This T cell receptor beta chain was recorded in a study of shared clonotypes between healthy human individuals. Background on the study: The composition of the donors was a couple of women and three men aged 18 to 49.

A split of CD4+ cells into CD45RA+ naive and CD45RA-negative memory subsets was performed. Tens of thousands of T cell genomes (around 0.2 ug DNA) went into each sorted-subset replicate. Original analysis: ImmunoSEQ only sent back junction sequences with no quality scores, so filtering was done differently. The repertoire was sequenced with immunoSEQ multiplex PCR; TCRdb's copy has only in-frame clones and lacks some. D and trimming were read from the DNA, whereas the V and J calls and clone size are those reported in that table. The profile shows about 2.3 million clones, 93% of them singletons. CDR1 and CDR2 from the germline V gene are SGHDN and FVKESK. V was pared by 6 bases and J by 0 bases, with 5 bases of the junction left unmatched. This CDR3 spans 14 amino acids.

Sequencing was performed on naive CD4+ T cells from PBMCs. Subset in this sample: CD45RA+ positively selected. This clonotype was obtained from a young man in good health. Some clones in this sample may be carry-over from other donors' samples. The chain combines TRBV14 with TRBJ2-7; 7 nucleotides align to TRBD1. The CDR3, as DNA: TGTGCCAGCAGACCCAGGACAGGCTCCTACGAGCAGTACTTC. As protein: CASRPRTGSYEQYF.